Following are 22 T cell receptor beta chains from one sample sequenced in a study of T cell changes during pregnancy in multiple sclerosis. Data came from immunoSEQ multiplex PCR; TCRdb stores just in-frame clones and leaves some out. The sample holds 50,000 to 60,000 clones, 90% seen once. The source material was CD4+ T cells from peripheral blood mononuclear cells, sampled in the first trimester of pregnancy. Receptor source: a female donor with multiple sclerosis, enrolled in a pregnancy study.

The chain is built from TRBV6-7 and TRBJ2-3; 8 bases align to TRBD1. TRBV6-7 is marked as an open reading frame, function uncertain. Unmatched junction bases numbered 13, after V lost 5 bases and J lost 0 bases. This CDR3 spans 18 amino acids. CDR3 amino acids: CASSLTNTGQVSTDTQYF. CDR3 nucleotide sequence: TGTGCCAGCAGTCTAACGAACACGGGACAGGTAAGCACAGATACGCAGTATTTT.

The chain carries TRBV7-8 and TRBJ1-1; TRBD1 matches at 9 bases. With V trimmed by 3 bases and J by 5 bases, 13 bases remained unmatched. CDR3 length: 17 residues. Germline V gene lookup returns CDR1 SGHVS and CDR2 FQNEAQ. The CDR3 region has the DNA TGTGCCAGCAGCTTTAAAGTCGTGGTCGGGACAGGGACTGAAGCTTTCTTT. Amino acids: CASSFKVVVGTGTEAFF.

The chain couples TRBV6-5 to TRBJ1-4, with D perhaps TRBD1 (6 bases). This CDR3 is built from 14 residues. Germline CDR1 reads MNHEY; CDR2 reads SVGAGI. The germline V and J ends were trimmed by 3 bases and 6 bases, with 11 bases remaining between them. CDR3 sequence reads: CASSYSGAHEKLFF. In DNA form, the CDR3 reads TGTGCCAGCAGTTATTCAGGGGCGCATGAAAAACTGTTTTTT.

This clone has a single count. This sequence joins TRBV5-6 and TRBJ2-7; 8 nucleotides line up with TRBD1. J lost 5 bases, V lost 4 bases, and 8 bases had no gene match. The CDR3 contains 14 residues. CDR1 SGHDT and CDR2 YYEEEE come from the germline V gene. DNA of the CDR3: TGTGCCAGCAGCCTGGGACAGGTCCCCAACGAGCAGTACTTC. It is translated as CASSLGQVPNEQYF. The whole variable domain, remainder taken from reference TRBV5-6 and TRBJ2-7, is DAGVTQSPTHLIKTRGQQVTLRCSPKSGHDTVSWYQQALGQGPQFIFQYYEEEERQRGNFPDRFSGHQFPNYSSELNVNALLLGDSALYLCASSLGQVPNEQYFGPGTRLTVT.

The chain joins TRBV5-5 to TRBJ2-7; 8 bases map to TRBD2. CDR1 and CDR2 from the germline V gene are SGHKS and YYEKEE (reference sequence). This CDR3 is 17 amino acids long. With V trimmed by 0 bases and J by 2 bases, 10 bases remained unmatched. CDR3 sequence reads: CASSLAFRSGSAYEQYF. The CDR3 bases are TGTGCCAGCAGCTTGGCCTTCAGGAGCGGGAGCGCCTACGAGCAGTACTTC.

This chain uses TRBV6-5 with TRBJ1-1, with 7 bases lining up with TRBD1. Trimming removed 2 bases from V and 0 bases from J; junction bases left unmatched: 0. The CDR3 totals 14 residues. Per germline, CDR1 MNHEY and CDR2 SVGAGI. The DNA for the CDR3 is TGTGCCAGCAGTTACCAGGGGGTGAACACTGAAGCTTTCTTT. Translated, it gives CASSYQGVNTEAFF.

The chain links TRBV14 to TRBJ2-1, with D perhaps TRBD1 (6 bases). The V end was cut by 6 bases, the J end by 5 bases, with 11 bases between. CDR1 SGHDN and CDR2 FVKESK come from the germline V gene. CDR3 length: 13 amino acids. CDR3 loop: CASRLQGHNEQFF. In nucleotides, the CDR3 is TGTGCCAGCAGACTACAGGGACACAATGAGCAGTTCTTC.

This chain joins TRBV9 and TRBJ1-2, with D hard to call. The CDR3 is 14 amino acids. The V end was cut by 0 bases, the J end by 6 bases, with 12 bases between. CDR1 and CDR2 (germline): SGDLS, YYNGEE. The CDR3 is CASSVDMFGDGYTF. The CDR3 DNA is TGTGCCAGCAGCGTAGACATGTTTGGAGATGGCTACACCTTC.

V usage is TRBV9 and J usage is TRBJ2-1; TRBD1 matches 8 bases. Germline assignment: CDR1 SGDLS and CDR2 YYNGEE. CDR3 length: 18 amino acids. V gave up 4 bases and J gave up 3 bases; unmatched junction bases: 15. For the CDR3, the DNA is TGTGCCAGCAGCCTTAGGACAGGGTACAGTCTGCGCTACAATGAGCAGTTCTTC. Translation gives CASSLRTGYSLRYNEQFF.

The genes are TRBV16 and TRBJ1-1; 7 positions agree with TRBD1. Losses at the gene ends were 3 bases for V and 4 bases for J; bases not matched to a gene: 5. The CDR3 has 14 amino acids. Germline CDR1 reads KGHSY; CDR2 reads FQNENV. This chain's CDR3 is CASSQRQGVTEAFF. The CDR3 DNA follows: TGTGCCAGCAGCCAGCGACAGGGAGTCACTGAAGCTTTCTTT.

This clone was seen once. The chain employs TRBV10-1 and TRBJ2-7; 9 positions match TRBD1. The CDR3 is 9 amino acids. In germline, CDR1 is WNHNN, CDR2 SYGVQD (reference sequence). CDR3 amino acids: CARGTGKAV. CDR3 DNA: TGCGCCAGGGGGACAGGGAAGGCAGTC.

This chain links TRBV19 with TRBJ1-2; tentative D call: TRBD1 (5 bases). V was shortened by 3 bases and J by 6 bases, with 17 bases between the two germline ends. Germline V CDR1 and CDR2: LNHDA, SQIVND (reference sequence). CDR3 length: 15 amino acids. The CDR3 is CASSMIGAVYNGYTF. The CDR3 region has the DNA TGTGCCAGTAGTATGATAGGGGCGGTATACAATGGCTACACCTTC.

The gene calls are TRBV9 and TRBJ1-2; 7 bases match TRBD1. J gave up 1 base and V 1 base, and 1 base lay outside the gene matches. The CDR3 length is 14 residues. Germline CDR1 SGDLS, CDR2 YYNGEE. The CDR3: CASSVRDSNYGYTF. The CDR3 DNA follows: TGTGCCAGCAGCGTAAGGGACAGTAACTATGGCTACACCTTC.

This clone occurred once. The V gene is TRBV27, the J gene TRBJ1-6, with 7 positions matching TRBD1. The germline V gene encodes CDR1 MNHEY and CDR2 SMNVEV (reference sequence). V dropped 5 bases and J dropped 5; count of bases not matched to a gene: 9. The CDR3 loop spans 16 amino acids. CDR3 loop: CASSPRTGADNSPLHF. CDR3 nucleotides: TGTGCCAGCAGTCCGAGGACAGGAGCAGATAATTCACCCCTCCACTTT.

The V and J genes are TRBV5-6 and TRBJ2-2, with D possibly TRBD1 on 6 matching bases. From germline, CDR1 is SGHDT and CDR2 YYEEEE. The CDR3 runs 14 residues. Trimming stripped 2 bases from V and 5 bases from J, with 10 bases between. CDR3 DNA: TGTGCCAGCAGCTTTGACAGGTTTACCGGGGAGCTGTTTTTT. It yields the protein CASSFDRFTGELFF.

V gene TRBV7-6 combines with J gene TRBJ2-7; 9 nucleotides agree with TRBD1. The germline V gene has CDR1 SGHVS and CDR2 FNYEAQ. V shed 1 base and J 3 bases; nucleotides not matched to a gene: 4. The CDR3 covers 15 residues. CDR3 sequence (DNA): TGTGCCAGCAGCTTAGGGACAGGGGACGGCTACGAGCAGTACTTC. Translated, it gives CASSLGTGDGYEQYF.

The CDR3 reads CASSQDTGNNSPLHF. Written as DNA, the CDR3 is TGCGCCAGCAGCCAAGATACAGGGAATAATTCACCCCTCCACTTT. This sequence joins TRBV4-3 and TRBJ1-6; a possible D gene is TRBD1 (6 bases). The CDR3 is made up of 15 amino acids. V was trimmed by 0 bases and J by 5 bases, leaving 8 bases between them. Germline V gene sequence: CDR1 LGHNA, CDR2 YSLEER.

The chain couples TRBV7-6 to TRBJ2-7, with 9 bases fitting TRBD1. Germline trimming cut 4 bases from V and 4 bases from J; bases unmatched to any gene: 11. The CDR3 length is 16 residues. Looked up from germline, CDR1 is SGHVS and CDR2 is FNYEAQ. The CDR3 protein is CASSSRRDRDYYEQYF. CDR3 sequence (DNA): TGTGCCAGCAGCTCCCGGAGGGACAGGGATTATTACGAGCAGTACTTC.

V gene TRBV18 combines with J gene TRBJ2-1; TRBD2 agrees at 9 bases. Germline assignment: CDR1 KGHSH and CDR2 LQKENI. The CDR3 sequence is 15 residues long. V lost 4 bases and J lost 2; bases outside the gene matches: 3. This CDR3 reads CASSQLAGTYNEQFF. Here the CDR3 DNA reads TGTGCCAGCTCACAGCTAGCGGGAACCTACAATGAGCAGTTCTTC. Drawing the rest from reference TRBV18 and TRBJ2-1, the complete variable domain is NAGVMQNPRHLVRRRGQEARLRCSPMKGHSHVYWYRQLPEEGLKFMVYLQKENIIDESGMPKERFSAEFPKEGPSILRIQQVVRGDSAAYFCASSQLAGTYNEQFFGPGTRLTVL.

At least ten counts were recorded for this clone. The chain joins TRBV9 to TRBJ1-2; D remains unclear. The germline gives CDR1 SGDLS, CDR2 YYNGEE. Between the trimmed V and J ends, which lost 2 bases and 8 bases, there was a span of 16 bases. There are 14 residues in the CDR3. In nucleotides, the CDR3 is TGTGCCAGCAGCGTCCACCCGGGGTTTGAGGGCTACACCTTC. Protein sequence: CASSVHPGFEGYTF.

The chain combines TRBV7-2 with TRBJ2-7, with D perhaps TRBD2 (5 bases). This CDR3 comprises 17 residues. V dropped 2 bases and J dropped 3 bases, with 20 bases sitting between them. The germline CDR1 and CDR2 sequences are SGHTA and FQGNSA. CDR3 sequence reads: CASSLSTAREFVYEQYF. In DNA form, the CDR3 reads TGTGCCAGCAGCTTATCGACGGCTCGGGAATTCGTCTACGAGCAGTACTTC. The variable domain in full, with the rest retrieved from reference TRBV7-2 and TRBJ2-7, is GAGVSQSPSNKVTEKGKDVELRCDPISGHTALYWYRQSLGQGLEFLIYFQGNSAPDKSGLPSDRFSAERTGGSVSTLTIQRTQQEDSAVYLCASSLSTAREFVYEQYFGPGTRLTVT.

In its sample, this clone was seen a few times. The genes are TRBV7-8 and TRBJ2-7; D is perhaps TRBD2 (6 bases). The CDR3 length is 15 residues. The V gene's germline CDR1 is SGHVS and CDR2 FQNEAQ. The V end lost 4 bases, the J end lost 0 bases, and 13 bases lay between the germline ends. This chain's CDR3 is CASSSRRDPSYEQYF. The CDR3 DNA reads TGTGCCAGCAGCTCTAGGCGGGACCCCTCCTACGAGCAGTACTTC.